The rows below give T cell receptor beta chains drawn from one sample of a study of T cells in Graves' hyperthyroidism and ophthalmopathy. TCRdb called the multiplex PCR reads again in MiXCR, with one record for every CDR3 protein. The profile shows about half a million distinct CDR3 sequences, about 16% of them singletons. The sequencing input was blood. The source of these receptors is a woman aged 25 to 45 with Graves' ophthalmopathy. Each CDR3 is given with its conserved first and last residue. D genes are given only for firm matches. Clone size is not always given. Where it is, it says once, few, many or a class for expanded clones.

V gene: TRBV18
D gene: .
clone size: many
J gene: TRBJ2-7
CDR3 protein: CASSPFTYEQYF
CDR3 DNA: TGTGCCAGCTCACCTTTTACCTACGAGCAGTACTTC

V gene: TRBV27
D gene: TRBD1
clone size: few
J gene: TRBJ2-7
CDR3 protein: CASRIDRGPSYEQYF
CDR3 DNA: TGTGCCAGCAGGATAGACAGGGGGCCTTCCTACGAGCAGTACTTC

V gene: TRBV28
D gene: .
clone size: many
J gene: TRBJ2-7
CDR3 protein: CASSSRDSSWQYF
CDR3 DNA: TGTGCCAGCAGTTCCCGCGACAGTTCATGGCAGTACTTC

V gene: TRBV5-1
D gene: TRBD1
clone size: many
J gene: TRBJ2-7
CDR3 protein: CASWDSAYEQYF
CDR3 DNA: TGCGCCAGCTGGGACAGCGCCTACGAGCAGTACTTC

V gene: TRBV5-1
D gene: .
clone size: few
J gene: TRBJ2-5
CDR3 protein: CASSLSEKETQYF
CDR3 DNA: TGCGCCAGCAGCTTGTCAGAAAAAGAGACCCAGTACTTC

V gene: TRBV6-4
D gene: .
clone size: few
J gene: TRBJ1-6
CDR3 protein: CASSEEGWASPLHF
CDR3 DNA: TGTGCCAGCAGTGAAGAAGGCTGGGCTTCACCCCTCCACTTT

V gene: TRBV27
D gene: TRBD2
clone size: many
J gene: TRBJ2-3
CDR3 protein: CASSLTSVPGGTDTQYF
CDR3 DNA: TGTGCCAGCAGTTTAACTAGCGTCCCCGGGGGCACAGATACGCAGTATTTT

V gene: TRBV7-9
D gene: .
clone size: few
J gene: TRBJ1-2
CDR3 protein: CASSLGGFENGYTF
CDR3 DNA: TGTGCCAGCAGCTTAGGAGGGTTTGAAAATGGCTACACCTTC

V gene: TRBV11-2
D gene: TRBD2
clone size: .
J gene: TRBJ2-1
CDR3 protein: CASSASPGLATPAIYNEQFF
CDR3 DNA: TGTGCCAGCAGCGCATCCCCGGGACTAGCTACTCCCGCGATCTACAATGAGCAGTTCTTC

V gene: TRBV28
D gene: TRBD2
clone size: few
J gene: TRBJ2-7
CDR3 protein: CASSLTSGLVYEQYF
CDR3 DNA: TGTGCCAGCAGTCTCACTAGCGGGCTCGTTTACGAGCAGTACTTC

V gene: TRBV30
D gene: TRBD2
clone size: many
J gene: TRBJ2-3
CDR3 protein: CAWRRAGGGDTQYF
CDR3 DNA: TGTGCCTGGAGGCGTGCGGGAGGAGGAGATACGCAGTATTTT

V gene: TRBV4-3
D gene: .
clone size: many
J gene: TRBJ1-6
CDR3 protein: CASSQDSLFGPLHF
CDR3 DNA: TGCGCCAGCAGCCAAGATTCCTTGTTTGGACCCCTCCACTTT

V gene: TRBV6-1
D gene: TRBD1
clone size: few
J gene: TRBJ1-5
CDR3 protein: CASSKGQGDQPQHF
CDR3 DNA: TGTGCCAGCAGTAAAGGACAGGGAGATCAGCCCCAGCATTTT

V gene: TRBV6-2/TRBV6-3
D gene: TRBD2
clone size: .
J gene: TRBJ2-1
CDR3 protein: CASSLAGYRGPNEQFF
CDR3 DNA: TGTGCCAGCAGTCTAGCGGGTTATAGAGGCCCGAATGAGCAGTTCTTC

V gene: TRBV28
D gene: .
clone size: many
J gene: TRBJ2-3
CDR3 protein: CASTLLSSSTDTQYF
CDR3 DNA: TGTGCCAGCACCTTGTTAAGCTCTAGCACAGATACGCAGTATTTT

V gene: TRBV6-2/TRBV6-3
D gene: .
clone size: few
J gene: TRBJ2-3
CDR3 protein: CASAMSLATDTQYF
CDR3 DNA: TGTGCCAGCGCCATGTCCCTTGCCACAGATACGCAGTATTTT

V gene: TRBV29-1
D gene: .
clone size: .
J gene: TRBJ1-2
CDR3 protein: CSVEDSTNYGYTF
CDR3 DNA: TGCAGCGTGGAGGACAGTACTAACTATGGCTACACCTTC

V gene: TRBV5-1
D gene: .
clone size: .
J gene: TRBJ2-7
CDR3 protein: CASSFSQGNEQYF
CDR3 DNA: TGCGCCAGCAGCTTCTCCCAGGGGAACGAGCAGTACTTC

V gene: TRBV3-1
D gene: TRBD1
clone size: many
J gene: TRBJ1-4
CDR3 protein: CASSPRDRNEKLFF
CDR3 DNA: TGTGCCAGCAGCCCCCGGGACAGAAATGAAAAACTGTTTTTT

V gene: TRBV5-5
D gene: .
clone size: .
J gene: TRBJ2-7
CDR3 protein: CASSLSDETLYEQYF
CDR3 DNA: TGTGCCAGCAGCTTGAGTGACGAGACTCTCTACGAGCAGTACTTC

V gene: TRBV7-2
D gene: .
clone size: many
J gene: TRBJ2-5
CDR3 protein: CASSPELARYQETQYF
CDR3 DNA: TGTGCCAGCAGCCCCGAGCTTGCAAGGTACCAAGAGACCCAGTACTTC

V gene: TRBV5-1
D gene: TRBD1
clone size: once
J gene: TRBJ2-5
CDR3 protein: CASSSVGPGQGETQYF
CDR3 DNA: TGCGCCAGCAGCTCCGTGGGGCCGGGACAGGGAGAGACCCAGTACTTC

V gene: TRBV18
D gene: .
clone size: .
J gene: TRBJ2-3
CDR3 protein: CASSPRGVPDTQYF
CDR3 DNA: TGTGCCAGCTCACCAAGAGGGGTCCCAGATACGCAGTATTTT

V gene: TRBV29-1
D gene: .
clone size: few
J gene: TRBJ1-5
CDR3 protein: CSVDGTGIYQPQHF
CDR3 DNA: TGCAGCGTTGACGGCACCGGGATCTATCAGCCCCAGCATTTT

V gene: TRBV10-3
D gene: .
clone size: many
J gene: TRBJ2-1
CDR3 protein: CAISLDASEQFF
CDR3 DNA: TGTGCCATCAGCCTGGACGCGAGTGAGCAGTTCTTC

V gene: TRBV7-9
D gene: .
clone size: many
J gene: TRBJ2-5
CDR3 protein: CASSLNPQETQYF
CDR3 DNA: TGTGCCAGCAGCTTGAACCCCCAAGAGACCCAGTACTTC

V gene: TRBV20-1
D gene: .
clone size: many
J gene: TRBJ2-5
CDR3 protein: CSASPDLINQETQYF
CDR3 DNA: TGCAGTGCTAGCCCAGACTTGATAAACCAAGAGACCCAGTACTTC

V gene: TRBV20-1
D gene: .
clone size: few
J gene: TRBJ2-1
CDR3 protein: CSALDQILEQFF
CDR3 DNA: TGCAGTGCCCTCGACCAGATTCTGGAGCAGTTCTTC

V gene: TRBV28
D gene: .
clone size: few
J gene: TRBJ1-2
CDR3 protein: CASSFSGSGYTF
CDR3 DNA: TGTGCCAGCAGTTTCAGTGGGTCTGGCTACACCTTC

V gene: TRBV20-1
D gene: .
clone size: many
J gene: TRBJ1-6
CDR3 protein: CSARRLTQRAIHNSPLHF
CDR3 DNA: TGCAGTGCTAGACGATTGACACAGCGGGCGATCCATAATTCACCCCTCCACTTT

V gene: TRBV6-1
D gene: TRBD2
clone size: few
J gene: TRBJ2-1
CDR3 protein: CASTLQRDVGEQFF
CDR3 DNA: TGTGCCAGCACCCTACAGCGGGATGTAGGGGAGCAGTTCTTC

V gene: TRBV6-5
D gene: .
clone size: .
J gene: TRBJ2-7
CDR3 protein: CASSYSGGEDEQYF
CDR3 DNA: TGTGCCAGCAGTTACTCGGGAGGAGAGGACGAGCAGTACTTC

V gene: TRBV4-3
D gene: TRBD2
clone size: .
J gene: TRBJ2-3
CDR3 protein: CASSQDLAGGARETDTQYF
CDR3 DNA: TGCGCCAGCAGCCAAGATCTTGCGGGAGGAGCGCGAGAAACAGATACGCAGTATTTT

V gene: TRBV7-3
D gene: .
clone size: many
J gene: TRBJ2-1
CDR3 protein: CASSGETYNEQFF
CDR3 DNA: TGTGCCAGCAGCGGGGAGACCTACAATGAGCAGTTCTTC

V gene: TRBV7-2
D gene: .
clone size: many
J gene: TRBJ2-3
CDR3 protein: CASSLGPHLRRDTQYF
CDR3 DNA: TGTGCCAGCAGCTTAGGCCCTCATCTGCGAAGGGATACGCAGTATTTT

V gene: TRBV28
D gene: .
clone size: few
J gene: TRBJ2-7
CDR3 protein: CASSVRFEQYF
CDR3 DNA: TGTGCCAGCAGTGTCCGGTTCGAGCAGTACTTC

V gene: TRBV10-3
D gene: TRBD2
clone size: many
J gene: TRBJ2-7
CDR3 protein: CAISESFGLAGGEEQYF
CDR3 DNA: TGTGCCATCAGTGAGTCATTTGGGCTAGCGGGAGGTGAAGAGCAGTACTTC

V gene: TRBV11-2
D gene: .
clone size: many
J gene: TRBJ2-3
CDR3 protein: CASSFWLTTSTDTQYF
CDR3 DNA: TGTGCCAGCAGCTTCTGGTTGACCACCAGTACAGATACGCAGTATTTT

V gene: TRBV19
D gene: TRBD2
clone size: .
J gene: TRBJ2-1
CDR3 protein: CASSPTKGPLAGSYNEQFF
CDR3 DNA: TGTGCCAGTAGTCCGACTAAGGGCCCACTAGCGGGATCCTACAATGAGCAGTTCTTC

V gene: TRBV27
D gene: TRBD1
clone size: .
J gene: TRBJ2-2
CDR3 protein: CASSLWTGVPGELFF
CDR3 DNA: TGTGCCAGCAGTTTATGGACAGGTGTTCCCGGGGAGCTGTTTTTT

V gene: TRBV7-2
D gene: .
clone size: many
J gene: TRBJ1-5
CDR3 protein: CASSLDRTAVQPQHF
CDR3 DNA: TGTGCCAGCAGCTTAGACAGGACAGCAGTTCAGCCCCAGCATTTT

V gene: TRBV20-1
D gene: .
clone size: many
J gene: TRBJ2-2
CDR3 protein: CSATHRGSGELFF
CDR3 DNA: TGCAGTGCTACTCACCGGGGTTCCGGGGAGCTGTTTTTT

V gene: TRBV7-9
D gene: TRBD2
clone size: many
J gene: TRBJ2-1
CDR3 protein: CASSLPAGDEQFF
CDR3 DNA: TGTGCCAGCAGCTTACCTGCGGGAGACGAGCAGTTCTTC

V gene: TRBV24-1
D gene: TRBD2
clone size: .
J gene: TRBJ2-5
CDR3 protein: CATRGAGVEETQYF
CDR3 DNA: TGTGCCACTAGAGGGGCGGGGGTGGAGGAGACCCAGTACTTC

V gene: TRBV4-2
D gene: TRBD1
clone size: .
J gene: TRBJ2-7
CDR3 protein: CASSQSRVRDRAFPYEQYF
CDR3 DNA: TGTGCCAGCAGCCAAAGCCGAGTGAGAGACAGGGCCTTCCCCTACGAGCAGTACTTC

V gene: TRBV2
D gene: .
clone size: few
J gene: TRBJ1-2
CDR3 protein: CASSEAGPGHGYTF
CDR3 DNA: TGTGCCAGCAGTGAAGCTGGTCCAGGTCATGGCTACACCTTC

V gene: TRBV7-2
D gene: TRBD1
clone size: few
J gene: TRBJ2-7
CDR3 protein: CASSKRTGDYEQYF
CDR3 DNA: TGTGCCAGCAGCAAGAGGACAGGGGACTACGAGCAGTACTTC

V gene: TRBV19
D gene: TRBD1
clone size: few
J gene: TRBJ1-1
CDR3 protein: CASSPRQGSGTEAFF
CDR3 DNA: TGTGCCAGTAGTCCCAGACAGGGATCGGGCACTGAAGCTTTCTTT

V gene: TRBV7-9
D gene: .
clone size: many
J gene: TRBJ1-4
CDR3 protein: CASSLSSGTPNEKLFF
CDR3 DNA: TGTGCCAGCAGCTTATCCTCCGGGACCCCTAATGAAAAACTGTTTTTT

V gene: TRBV20-1
D gene: TRBD2
clone size: .
J gene: TRBJ2-7
CDR3 protein: CSARPPTSREQYF
CDR3 DNA: TGCAGTGCTAGACCCCCGACTAGCCGCGAGCAGTACTTC

V gene: TRBV15
D gene: TRBD2
clone size: .
J gene: TRBJ2-7
CDR3 protein: CATSRAQWWEGAYEQHF
CDR3 DNA: TGTGCCACCAGCAGAGCCCAGTGGTGGGAGGGAGCCTACGAGCAGCACTTC

V gene: TRBV5-1
D gene: TRBD1
clone size: .
J gene: TRBJ1-2
CDR3 protein: CASRAETGKVDGYTF
CDR3 DNA: TGCGCCAGCAGGGCTGAGACAGGGAAAGTTGATGGCTACACCTTC

V gene: TRBV5-6
D gene: TRBD2
clone size: few
J gene: TRBJ2-1
CDR3 protein: CASSWGLAGGPSYNEQFF
CDR3 DNA: TGTGCCAGCAGCTGGGGACTAGCGGGAGGGCCCTCCTACAATGAGCAGTTCTTC

V gene: TRBV30
D gene: .
clone size: .
J gene: TRBJ2-3
CDR3 protein: CAWSGKGQTVLRSQDTQYF
CDR3 DNA: TGTGCCTGGAGTGGGAAGGGACAAACGGTACTCCGGTCCCAGGATACGCAGTATTTT

V gene: TRBV28
D gene: .
clone size: many
J gene: TRBJ1-5
CDR3 protein: CASYKSNQPQHF
CDR3 DNA: TGTGCCAGCTACAAGAGCAATCAGCCCCAGCATTTT

V gene: TRBV10-3
D gene: .
clone size: many
J gene: TRBJ1-1
CDR3 protein: CAISMQGDGNGEAFF
CDR3 DNA: TGTGCCATCAGTATGCAGGGAGATGGGAATGGTGAAGCTTTCTTT

V gene: TRBV24-1
D gene: .
clone size: few
J gene: TRBJ2-1
CDR3 protein: CATSDSVRVEQFF
CDR3 DNA: TGTGCCACCAGTGATTCTGTTAGGGTTGAGCAGTTCTTC